The rows below give T cell receptor beta chains drawn from one sample of a study of blood T cell repertoires in COVID-19. Produced via immunoSEQ multiplex PCR; TCRdb's table is partial and in-frame only. The data contain roughly 40,000 clones, 60% to 85% of them seen just once; the ten biggest clones take up approximately 23%. The sequenced sample was peripheral blood. These receptors originate from a man aged 65 to 85 with acute or convalescent COVID-19. Each CDR3 is given with its conserved first and last residue. Fields, in order: CDR3 length, D gene, clone size, V gene, J gene, CDR3 protein, CDR3 DNA. D genes are given only for firm matches. Clone size is not always given. Where it is, it says once, few, many or a class for expanded clones.

cdr3_length: 17
d_call: TRBD2
clone_size: -
v_call: TRBV9
j_call: TRBJ2-1
cdr3_aa: CASSVSSSGRTGNEQFF
cdr3_nt: TGTGCCAGCAGCGTTTCCTCTAGCGGGAGGACGGGTAATGAGCAGTTCTTC

cdr3_length: 17
d_call: TRBD2
clone_size: -
v_call: TRBV28
j_call: TRBJ2-1
cdr3_aa: CASSFSPWEGLTNEQFF
cdr3_nt: TGTGCCAGCAGTTTTTCCCCCTGGGAGGGCCTGACCAATGAGCAGTTCTTC

cdr3_length: 12
d_call: -
clone_size: -
v_call: TRBV5-1
j_call: TRBJ2-7
cdr3_aa: CASSSDSYEQYF
cdr3_nt: TGCGCCAGCAGCTCAGACAGCTACGAGCAGTACTTC

cdr3_length: 16
d_call: TRBD1
clone_size: -
v_call: TRBV5-1
j_call: TRBJ1-5
cdr3_aa: CASSPSPTGDNQPQHF
cdr3_nt: TGCGCCAGCAGCCCAAGTCCGACAGGGGACAATCAGCCCCAGCATTTT

cdr3_length: 15
d_call: -
clone_size: -
v_call: TRBV28
j_call: TRBJ1-1
cdr3_aa: CASKPWGTENTEAFF
cdr3_nt: TGTGCCAGCAAGCCATGGGGCACAGAGAACACTGAAGCTTTCTTT

cdr3_length: 11
d_call: -
clone_size: -
v_call: TRBV28
j_call: TRBJ2-7
cdr3_aa: CASSFSAGQYF
cdr3_nt: TGTGCCAGCAGTTTTTCGGCAGGGCAGTACTTC

cdr3_length: 14
d_call: TRBD1
clone_size: -
v_call: TRBV2
j_call: TRBJ1-2
cdr3_aa: CASRETGGVNGYTF
cdr3_nt: TGTGCCAGCAGGGAGACAGGGGGCGTCAATGGCTACACCTTC

cdr3_length: 15
d_call: TRBD1
clone_size: -
v_call: TRBV24-1
j_call: TRBJ1-4
cdr3_aa: CATSEGQGANEKLFF
cdr3_nt: TGTGCCACCAGTGAAGGACAGGGCGCTAATGAAAAACTGTTTTTT

cdr3_length: 15
d_call: -
clone_size: -
v_call: TRBV27
j_call: TRBJ1-5
cdr3_aa: CASSFGASPHQPQHF
cdr3_nt: TGTGCCAGCAGTTTTGGTGCTAGTCCCCATCAGCCCCAGCATTTT

cdr3_length: 14
d_call: -
clone_size: -
v_call: TRBV28
j_call: TRBJ2-3
cdr3_aa: CASSYTTVTDTQYF
cdr3_nt: TGTGCCAGCAGTTACACGACAGTCACAGATACGCAGTATTTT

cdr3_length: 16
d_call: -
clone_size: -
v_call: TRBV5-6
j_call: TRBJ1-2
cdr3_aa: CASSLPDDSYNYGYTF
cdr3_nt: TGTGCCAGCAGCTTGCCAGACGACAGCTATAACTATGGCTACACCTTC

cdr3_length: 14
d_call: -
clone_size: -
v_call: TRBV11-2
j_call: TRBJ1-4
cdr3_aa: CASTFAGGLEKLFF
cdr3_nt: TGTGCCAGCACCTTTGCGGGCGGGTTGGAGAAACTGTTTTTT

cdr3_length: 13
d_call: -
clone_size: few
v_call: TRBV11-2
j_call: TRBJ2-2
cdr3_aa: CASSRGRTGELFF
cdr3_nt: TGTGCCAGCTCCAGGGGGAGGACCGGGGAGCTGTTTTTT

cdr3_length: 16
d_call: TRBD2
clone_size: -
v_call: TRBV9
j_call: TRBJ2-1
cdr3_aa: CASSVGREGPYNEQFF
cdr3_nt: TGTGCCAGCAGCGTAGGGCGGGAGGGCCCCTACAATGAGCAGTTCTTC

cdr3_length: 17
d_call: TRBD1
clone_size: few
v_call: TRBV28
j_call: TRBJ1-5
cdr3_aa: CASAPWDSVYSNQPQHF
cdr3_nt: TGTGCCAGCGCCCCCTGGGACAGCGTTTATAGCAATCAGCCCCAGCATTTT

cdr3_length: 14
d_call: -
clone_size: -
v_call: TRBV19
j_call: TRBJ2-7
cdr3_aa: CASRPDFTFYEQYF
cdr3_nt: TGTGCCAGTAGACCAGACTTTACCTTCTACGAGCAGTACTTC

cdr3_length: 11
d_call: -
clone_size: -
v_call: TRBV14
j_call: TRBJ1-1
cdr3_aa: CASRQGTEAFF
cdr3_nt: TGTGCCAGCAGACAGGGCACTGAAGCTTTCTTT

cdr3_length: 13
d_call: -
clone_size: -
v_call: TRBV3-1/TRBV3-2
j_call: TRBJ2-1
cdr3_aa: CASSQGAYNEQFF
cdr3_nt: TGTGCCAGCAGCCAAGGAGCTTACAATGAGCAGTTCTTC

cdr3_length: 15
d_call: -
clone_size: -
v_call: TRBV6-4
j_call: TRBJ2-1
cdr3_aa: CASSDGDRGGNEQFF
cdr3_nt: TGTGCCAGCAGTGACGGGGACAGAGGGGGGAATGAGCAGTTCTTC

cdr3_length: 15
d_call: TRBD1
clone_size: few
v_call: TRBV27
j_call: TRBJ2-3
cdr3_aa: CASSSRTGHTDTQYF
cdr3_nt: TGTGCCAGCAGTTCTCGGACAGGGCACACAGATACGCAGTATTTT

cdr3_length: 14
d_call: TRBD2
clone_size: -
v_call: TRBV5-6
j_call: TRBJ2-2
cdr3_aa: CASSLIGGSGELFF
cdr3_nt: TGTGCCAGCAGCTTGATCGGGGGGTCCGGGGAGCTGTTTTTT

cdr3_length: 14
d_call: -
clone_size: -
v_call: TRBV19
j_call: TRBJ1-1
cdr3_aa: CASSMQQGNTEAFF
cdr3_nt: TGTGCCAGTAGTATGCAGCAGGGGAACACTGAAGCTTTCTTT

cdr3_length: 16
d_call: -
clone_size: once
v_call: TRBV28
j_call: TRBJ1-5
cdr3_aa: CASSLGGAGRNQPQHF
cdr3_nt: TGTGCCAGCAGTTTAGGGGGGGCGGGTCGCAATCAGCCCCAGCATTTT

cdr3_length: 15
d_call: TRBD2
clone_size: -
v_call: TRBV28
j_call: TRBJ2-7
cdr3_aa: CASSFSGSPAYEQYF
cdr3_nt: TGTGCCAGCAGTTTTAGCGGGAGCCCAGCCTACGAGCAGTACTTC

cdr3_length: 18
d_call: TRBD2
clone_size: -
v_call: TRBV14
j_call: TRBJ2-1
cdr3_aa: CASTGLAGDGKVYNEQFF
cdr3_nt: TGTGCCAGCACCGGACTAGCGGGAGACGGGAAGGTTTACAATGAGCAGTTCTTC

cdr3_length: 13
d_call: -
clone_size: few
v_call: TRBV6-5
j_call: TRBJ2-2
cdr3_aa: CASSYEHTGELFF
cdr3_nt: TGTGCCAGCAGTTACGAGCACACCGGGGAGCTGTTTTTT

cdr3_length: 16
d_call: -
clone_size: -
v_call: TRBV19
j_call: TRBJ1-1
cdr3_aa: CASSPQGLKGRTEAFF
cdr3_nt: TGTGCCAGTAGTCCCCAAGGTTTGAAGGGGAGGACTGAAGCTTTCTTT

cdr3_length: 14
d_call: -
clone_size: -
v_call: TRBV7-2
j_call: TRBJ2-7
cdr3_aa: CASSLGGQTYEQYF
cdr3_nt: TGTGCCAGCAGCTTAGGAGGACAGACCTACGAGCAGTACTTC

cdr3_length: 14
d_call: TRBD1
clone_size: -
v_call: TRBV2
j_call: TRBJ2-7
cdr3_aa: CASSVGTGGYEQYF
cdr3_nt: TGTGCCAGCAGTGTTGGGACAGGGGGCTACGAGCAGTACTTC

cdr3_length: 13
d_call: -
clone_size: once
v_call: TRBV6-4
j_call: TRBJ1-1
cdr3_aa: CASSEGVGTEAFF
cdr3_nt: TGTGCCAGCAGTGAAGGGGTAGGGACTGAAGCTTTCTTT

cdr3_length: 13
d_call: -
clone_size: -
v_call: TRBV12-5
j_call: TRBJ2-3
cdr3_aa: CASGLDSAGTQYF
cdr3_nt: TGTGCTAGTGGTTTGGACTCGGCGGGAACGCAGTATTTT

cdr3_length: 13
d_call: -
clone_size: -
v_call: TRBV12-3/TRBV12-4
j_call: TRBJ2-1
cdr3_aa: CASRRQQYNEQFF
cdr3_nt: TGTGCCAGCAGGCGGCAGCAGTACAATGAGCAGTTCTTC

cdr3_length: 15
d_call: TRBD2
clone_size: -
v_call: TRBV6-5
j_call: TRBJ2-1
cdr3_aa: CASRPPSGRANEQFF
cdr3_nt: TGTGCCAGCAGACCTCCTAGCGGGAGGGCTAATGAGCAGTTCTTC

cdr3_length: 15
d_call: TRBD2
clone_size: -
v_call: TRBV28
j_call: TRBJ2-2
cdr3_aa: CASRRGTQGVGELFF
cdr3_nt: TGTGCCAGCAGGCGGGGGACCCAGGGAGTCGGGGAGCTGTTTTTT

cdr3_length: 20
d_call: TRBD2
clone_size: -
v_call: TRBV19
j_call: TRBJ2-1
cdr3_aa: CASTPGQSSGRSVAYNEQFF
cdr3_nt: TGTGCCAGTACCCCCGGTCAGTCTAGCGGGAGAAGTGTGGCCTACAATGAGCAGTTCTTC

cdr3_length: 16
d_call: -
clone_size: -
v_call: TRBV14
j_call: TRBJ1-2
cdr3_aa: CASSPHGGGTAYGYTF
cdr3_nt: TGTGCCAGCAGCCCCCACGGGGGGGGAACTGCCTATGGCTACACCTTC

cdr3_length: 17
d_call: TRBD1
clone_size: -
v_call: TRBV4-2
j_call: TRBJ1-2
cdr3_aa: CASSQDPGTDFNYGYTF
cdr3_nt: TGTGCCAGCAGCCAAGATCCGGGGACAGATTTTAACTATGGCTACACCTTC

cdr3_length: 15
d_call: TRBD2
clone_size: -
v_call: TRBV6-5
j_call: TRBJ2-1
cdr3_aa: CASSFGRAPYNEQFF
cdr3_nt: TGTGCCAGCAGTTTTGGGAGGGCCCCCTACAATGAGCAGTTCTTC

cdr3_length: 13
d_call: TRBD1
clone_size: once
v_call: TRBV28
j_call: TRBJ1-6
cdr3_aa: CASSDRVDSPLHF
cdr3_nt: TGTGCCAGCAGCGACAGGGTCGATTCACCCCTCCACTTT

cdr3_length: 15
d_call: TRBD1
clone_size: -
v_call: TRBV6-1
j_call: TRBJ2-2
cdr3_aa: CASSEGTGGPGELFF
cdr3_nt: TGTGCCAGCAGTGAAGGGACAGGGGGCCCCGGGGAGCTGTTTTTT

cdr3_length: 16
d_call: TRBD1
clone_size: -
v_call: TRBV5-1
j_call: TRBJ1-1
cdr3_aa: CASSGGTGRGNTEAFF
cdr3_nt: TGCGCCAGCAGCGGCGGGACAGGGCGAGGAAACACTGAAGCTTTCTTT

cdr3_length: 14
d_call: TRBD2
clone_size: few
v_call: TRBV5-6
j_call: TRBJ2-7
cdr3_aa: CASSSRRETYEQYF
cdr3_nt: TGTGCCAGCAGCTCGCGGCGGGAGACATACGAGCAGTACTTC

cdr3_length: 17
d_call: TRBD2
clone_size: -
v_call: TRBV3-1/TRBV3-2
j_call: TRBJ2-7
cdr3_aa: CASSHGTSGRAGYEQYF
cdr3_nt: TGTGCCAGCAGCCATGGGACTAGCGGGAGGGCCGGGTACGAGCAGTACTTC

cdr3_length: 15
d_call: TRBD2
clone_size: -
v_call: TRBV7-2
j_call: TRBJ2-2
cdr3_aa: CASSLQVAGAGELFF
cdr3_nt: TGTGCCAGCAGCTTACAGGTAGCGGGAGCCGGGGAGCTGTTTTTT

cdr3_length: 14
d_call: -
clone_size: -
v_call: TRBV7-8
j_call: TRBJ1-2
cdr3_aa: CASSLAYSLYGYTF
cdr3_nt: TGTGCCAGCAGCTTAGCATATAGCCTCTATGGCTACACCTTC

cdr3_length: 17
d_call: TRBD1
clone_size: -
v_call: TRBV6-2/TRBV6-3
j_call: TRBJ1-4
cdr3_aa: CASSYLHRQGPNEKLFF
cdr3_nt: TGTGCCAGCAGTTACCTCCATCGACAGGGGCCTAATGAAAAACTGTTTTTT

cdr3_length: 16
d_call: -
clone_size: -
v_call: TRBV4-1
j_call: TRBJ2-7
cdr3_aa: CASSQDKSTSRGEQYF
cdr3_nt: TGCGCCAGCAGCCAAGATAAATCGACAAGCCGTGGGGAGCAGTACTTC

cdr3_length: 14
d_call: -
clone_size: once
v_call: TRBV6-2/TRBV6-3
j_call: TRBJ1-1
cdr3_aa: CASSHREMNTEAFF
cdr3_nt: TGTGCCAGCAGCCACAGGGAAATGAACACTGAAGCTTTCTTT

cdr3_length: 15
d_call: TRBD2
clone_size: -
v_call: TRBV5-5
j_call: TRBJ2-7
cdr3_aa: CASSVLAGGPYEQYF
cdr3_nt: TGTGCCAGCAGCGTGTTAGCGGGAGGGCCTTACGAGCAGTACTTC

cdr3_length: 15
d_call: TRBD1
clone_size: -
v_call: TRBV9
j_call: TRBJ1-2
cdr3_aa: CASSVSGDNRGGYTF
cdr3_nt: TGTGCCAGCAGCGTTAGTGGGGATAACAGGGGAGGCTACACCTTC

cdr3_length: 16
d_call: -
clone_size: -
v_call: TRBV10-1
j_call: TRBJ2-4
cdr3_aa: CASSESLGLAKNIQYF
cdr3_nt: TGCGCCAGCAGTGAGTCGTTGGGACTAGCCAAAAACATTCAGTACTTC

cdr3_length: 14
d_call: -
clone_size: few
v_call: TRBV6-1
j_call: TRBJ2-7
cdr3_aa: CASRRTGGVYEQYF
cdr3_nt: TGTGCCAGCAGGCGAACAGGGGGGGTCTACGAGCAGTACTTC

cdr3_length: 14
d_call: -
clone_size: -
v_call: TRBV7-8
j_call: TRBJ1-5
cdr3_aa: CASSATRRGQPQHF
cdr3_nt: TGTGCCAGCAGCGCCACTCGGCGAGGTCAGCCCCAGCATTTT

cdr3_length: 17
d_call: -
clone_size: -
v_call: TRBV27
j_call: TRBJ2-5
cdr3_aa: CVSSLRGQAGDKETQYF
cdr3_nt: TGTGTCAGCAGTTTACGAGGGCAGGCCGGGGATAAAGAGACCCAGTACTTC

cdr3_length: 15
d_call: -
clone_size: -
v_call: TRBV7-3
j_call: TRBJ2-3
cdr3_aa: CASSSRLEGTDTQYF
cdr3_nt: TGTGCCAGCAGCTCACGACTAGAAGGCACAGATACGCAGTATTTT

cdr3_length: 16
d_call: TRBD2
clone_size: once
v_call: TRBV19
j_call: TRBJ2-2
cdr3_aa: CASSIGTSERTGELFF
cdr3_nt: TGTGCCAGTAGTATAGGGACTAGCGAGAGGACCGGGGAGCTGTTTTTT

cdr3_length: 13
d_call: -
clone_size: -
v_call: TRBV6-5
j_call: TRBJ2-1
cdr3_aa: CASRRSGYNEQFF
cdr3_nt: TGTGCCAGCAGGCGTAGCGGCTACAATGAGCAGTTCTTC